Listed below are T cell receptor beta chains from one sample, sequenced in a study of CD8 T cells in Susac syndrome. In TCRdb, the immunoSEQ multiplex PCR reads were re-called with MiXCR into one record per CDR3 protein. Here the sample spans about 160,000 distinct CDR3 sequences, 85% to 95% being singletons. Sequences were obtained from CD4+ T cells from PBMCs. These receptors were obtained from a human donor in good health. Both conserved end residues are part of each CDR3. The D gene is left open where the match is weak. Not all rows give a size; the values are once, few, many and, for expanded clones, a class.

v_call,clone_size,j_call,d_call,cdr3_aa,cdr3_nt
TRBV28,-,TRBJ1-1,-,CASRAGLTEAFF,TGTGCCAGCAGAGCGGGCCTCACTGAAGCTTTCTTT
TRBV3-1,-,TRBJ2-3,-,CASSQNRTGTQYF,TGTGCCAGCAGCCAAAACCGCACCGGTACGCAGTATTTT
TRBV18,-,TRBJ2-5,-,CASSAPSRRGETQYF,TGTGCCAGCTCAGCCCCGTCACGTCGGGGAGAGACCCAGTACTTC
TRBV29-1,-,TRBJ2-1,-,CSVARGSYNEQFF,TGCAGCGTTGCGCGGGGCTCCTACAATGAGCAGTTCTTC
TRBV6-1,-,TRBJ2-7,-,CASSEISRSYEQYF,TGTGCCAGCAGTGAGATCAGCAGATCCTACGAGCAGTACTTC
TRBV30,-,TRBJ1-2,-,CAWSRQYGYTF,TGTGCCTGGAGCCGACAGTATGGCTACACCTTC
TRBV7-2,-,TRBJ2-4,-,CASSNSDIQYF,TGTGCCAGCAGCAATTCCGACATTCAGTACTTC
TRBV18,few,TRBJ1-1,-,CASSPTAGNTGAEAFF,TGTGCCAGCTCACCGACGGCAGGTAACACGGGCGCTGAGGCCTTCTTT
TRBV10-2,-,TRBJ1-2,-,CASYRVGYTF,TGCGCCAGCTACAGGGTCGGCTACACCTTC
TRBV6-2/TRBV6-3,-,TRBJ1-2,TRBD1,CASSYTPDRDGYTF,TGTGCCAGCAGTTATACCCCGGACAGGGATGGCTACACCTTC
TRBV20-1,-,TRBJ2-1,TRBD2,CSARDALAGAYRQFF,TGCAGTGCTAGAGATGCCCTAGCGGGTGCTTATAGGCAGTTCTTC